This T cell receptor beta chain was sequenced during a study of cytomegalovirus exposure and HLA in healthy donors. A remark on this clone: No antigen is known for it.

General study results and limits: Most TCR sequences showed up rarely, but some public TCRs showed up in many donors.

Per the germline V gene, CDR1 is MGHRA and CDR2 is YSYEKL. Losses at the gene ends were 4 bases for V and 4 bases for J; bases not matched to a gene: 10. This CDR3 contains 16 residues. A multiplex PCR was run with 60 Vbeta primers and 13 Jbeta primers. This table comes from immunoSEQ multiplex PCR, and its TCRdb copy is limited to in-frame clones, with some not included. Its table records approximately 71,000 clones. Input material: PBMCs. The TCR comes from a female donor in good health and CMV-seropositive. V gene TRBV4-1 combines with J gene TRBJ2-5, with 9 bases fitting TRBD1. As DNA, the CDR3 is TGCGCCAGCAGCCGAAATACGGGACAGGGTACAGAGACCCAGTACTTC. This gives the protein CASSRNTGQGTETQYF.